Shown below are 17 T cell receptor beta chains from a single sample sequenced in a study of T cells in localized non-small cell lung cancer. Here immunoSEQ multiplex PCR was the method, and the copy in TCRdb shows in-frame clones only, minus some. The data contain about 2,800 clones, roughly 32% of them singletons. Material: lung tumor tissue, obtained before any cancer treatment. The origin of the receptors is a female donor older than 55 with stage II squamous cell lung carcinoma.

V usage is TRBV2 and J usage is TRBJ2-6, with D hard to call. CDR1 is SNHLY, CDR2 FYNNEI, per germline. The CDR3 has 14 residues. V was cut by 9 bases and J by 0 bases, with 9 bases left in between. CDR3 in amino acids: CASQFASGANVLTF. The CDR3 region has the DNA TGTGCCAGTCAATTTGCCTCTGGGGCCAACGTCCTGACTTTC.

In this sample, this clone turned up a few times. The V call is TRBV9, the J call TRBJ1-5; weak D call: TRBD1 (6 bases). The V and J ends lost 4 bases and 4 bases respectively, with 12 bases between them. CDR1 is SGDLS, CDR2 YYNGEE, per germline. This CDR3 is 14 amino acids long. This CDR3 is CASSRGAGNQPQHF. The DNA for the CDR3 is TGTGCCAGCAGCCGGGGGGCCGGGAATCAGCCCCAGCATTTT.

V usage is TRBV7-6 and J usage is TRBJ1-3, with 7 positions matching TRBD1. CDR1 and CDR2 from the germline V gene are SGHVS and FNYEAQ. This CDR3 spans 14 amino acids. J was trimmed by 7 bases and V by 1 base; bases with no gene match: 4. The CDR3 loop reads CASSLGGTVNTIYF. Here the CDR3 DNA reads TGTGCCAGCAGCTTAGGCGGGACAGTTAACACCATATATTTT.

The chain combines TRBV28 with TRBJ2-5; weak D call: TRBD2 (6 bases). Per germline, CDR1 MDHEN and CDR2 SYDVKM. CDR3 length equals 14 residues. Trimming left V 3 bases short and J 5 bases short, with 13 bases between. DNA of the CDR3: TGTGCCAGCAGTTTGGAGGGCGCAGTGGAGACCCAGTACTTC. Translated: CASSLEGAVETQYF. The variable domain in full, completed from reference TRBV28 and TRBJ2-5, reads DVKVTQSSRYLVKRTGEKVFLECVQDMDHENMFWYRQDPGLGLRLIYFSYDVKMKEKGDIPEGYSVSREKKERFSLILESASTNQTSMYLCASSLEGAVETQYFGPGTRLLVL.

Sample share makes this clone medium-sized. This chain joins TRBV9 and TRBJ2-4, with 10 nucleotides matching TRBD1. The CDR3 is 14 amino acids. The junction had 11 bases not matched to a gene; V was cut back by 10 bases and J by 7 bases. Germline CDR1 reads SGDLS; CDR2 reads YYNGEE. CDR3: CAGARQGAKNIQYF. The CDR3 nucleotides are TGTGCCGGGGCGCGACAGGGGGCGAAGAACATTCAGTACTTC.

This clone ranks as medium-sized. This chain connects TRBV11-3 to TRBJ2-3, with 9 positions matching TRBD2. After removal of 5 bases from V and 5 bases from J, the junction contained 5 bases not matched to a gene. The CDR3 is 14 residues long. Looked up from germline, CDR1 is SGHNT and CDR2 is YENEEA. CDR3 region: CASSDSGSLDTQYF. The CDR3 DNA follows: TGTGCCAGCAGCGATAGCGGGAGCCTAGATACGCAGTATTTT.

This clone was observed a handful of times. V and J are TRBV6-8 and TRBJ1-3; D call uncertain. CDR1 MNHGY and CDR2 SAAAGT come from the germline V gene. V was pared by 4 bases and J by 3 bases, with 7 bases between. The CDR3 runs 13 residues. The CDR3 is CASSLAFGNTIYF. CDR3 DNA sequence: TGTGCCAGCAGTTTAGCTTTTGGAAACACCATATATTTT.

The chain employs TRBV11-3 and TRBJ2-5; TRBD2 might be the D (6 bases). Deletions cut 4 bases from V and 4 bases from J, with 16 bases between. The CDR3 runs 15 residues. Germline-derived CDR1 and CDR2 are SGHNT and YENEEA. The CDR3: CASSSRDLQLETQYF. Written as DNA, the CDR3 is TGTGCCAGCAGCTCCCGGGACTTGCAGTTAGAGACCCAGTACTTC.

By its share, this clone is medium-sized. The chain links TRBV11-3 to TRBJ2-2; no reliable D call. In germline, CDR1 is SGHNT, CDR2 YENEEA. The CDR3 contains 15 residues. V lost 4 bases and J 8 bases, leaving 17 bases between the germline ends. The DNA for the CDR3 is TGTGCCAGCAGCTCTTCCCCGGTATTTTCGGGGGAGCTGTTTTTT. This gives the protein CASSSSPVFSGELFF. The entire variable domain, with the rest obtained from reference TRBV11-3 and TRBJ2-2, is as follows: EAGVVQSPRYKIIEKKQPVAFWCNPISGHNTLYWYLQNLGQGPELLIRYENEEAVDDSQLPKDRFSAERLKGVDSTLKIQPAELGDSAVYLCASSSSPVFSGELFFGEGSRLTVL.

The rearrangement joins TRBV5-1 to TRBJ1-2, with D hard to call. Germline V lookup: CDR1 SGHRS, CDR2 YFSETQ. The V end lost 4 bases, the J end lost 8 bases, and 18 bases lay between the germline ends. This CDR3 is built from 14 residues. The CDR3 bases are TGCGCCAGCAGCCAAGAGATGTGGGCAGTGGGCTACACCTTC. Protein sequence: CASSQEMWAVGYTF.

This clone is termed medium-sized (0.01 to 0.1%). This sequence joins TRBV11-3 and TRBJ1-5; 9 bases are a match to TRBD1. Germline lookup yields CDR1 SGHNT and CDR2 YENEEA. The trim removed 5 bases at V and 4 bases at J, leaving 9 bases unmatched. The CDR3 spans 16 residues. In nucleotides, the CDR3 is TGTGCCAGCAGCGAAGGGACAGGGTTATGGAATCAGCCCCAGCATTTT. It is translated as CASSEGTGLWNQPQHF.

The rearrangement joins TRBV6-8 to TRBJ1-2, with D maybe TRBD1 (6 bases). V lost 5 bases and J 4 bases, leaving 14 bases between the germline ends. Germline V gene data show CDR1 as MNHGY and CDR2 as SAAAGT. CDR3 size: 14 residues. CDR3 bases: TGTGCCAGCAGTCCGGGACACAGGAGCTATGGCTACACCTTC. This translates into CASSPGHRSYGYTF.

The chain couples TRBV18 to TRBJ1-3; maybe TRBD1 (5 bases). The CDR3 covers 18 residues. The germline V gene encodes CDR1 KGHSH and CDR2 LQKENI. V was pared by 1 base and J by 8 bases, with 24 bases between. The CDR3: CASSPQGARPTLGDTIYF. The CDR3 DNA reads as TGTGCCAGCTCACCACAAGGGGCCAGGCCAACCCTTGGGGACACCATATATTTT.

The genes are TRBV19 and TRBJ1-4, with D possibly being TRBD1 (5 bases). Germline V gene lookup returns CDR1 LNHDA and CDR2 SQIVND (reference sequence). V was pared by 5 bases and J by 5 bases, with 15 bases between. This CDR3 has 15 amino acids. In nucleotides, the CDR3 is TGTGCCAGTAGTCGATCGGGGCAGAACAATGAAAAACTGTTTTTT. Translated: CASSRSGQNNEKLFF.

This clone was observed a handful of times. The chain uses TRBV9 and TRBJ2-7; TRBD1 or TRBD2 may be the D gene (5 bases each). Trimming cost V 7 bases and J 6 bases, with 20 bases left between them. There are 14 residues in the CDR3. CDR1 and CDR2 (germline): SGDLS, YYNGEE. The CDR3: CASGRDGARGEQYF. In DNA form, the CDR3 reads TGTGCCAGCGGACGGGACGGCGCTAGGGGCGAGCAGTACTTC.

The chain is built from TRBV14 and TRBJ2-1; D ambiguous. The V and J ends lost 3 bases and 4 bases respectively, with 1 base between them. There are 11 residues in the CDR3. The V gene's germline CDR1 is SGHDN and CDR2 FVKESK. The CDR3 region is CASSQYNEQFF. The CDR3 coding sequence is TGTGCCAGCAGCCAGTACAATGAGCAGTTCTTC.

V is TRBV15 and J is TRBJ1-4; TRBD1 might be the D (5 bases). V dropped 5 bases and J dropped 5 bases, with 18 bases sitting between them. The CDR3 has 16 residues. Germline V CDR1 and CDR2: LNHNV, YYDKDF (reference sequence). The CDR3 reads CATSGRTLSENEKLFF. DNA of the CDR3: TGTGCCACCAGCGGTCGGACACTGAGCGAGAATGAAAAACTGTTTTTT.